These T cell receptor beta chains were read from a single sample in a study of T cell responses to AZD1222 COVID-19 vaccine. The method was immunoSEQ multiplex PCR; TCRdb's version includes in-frame clones alone and lacks a portion of them. The table lists 95,000 to 110,000 clones, 75% to 90% of them singletons. The material was peripheral blood, obtained on day 0 of AZD1222 vaccination. These receptor sequences come from an adult in good health. Both conserved end residues are part of each CDR3. The D gene is left open where the match is weak. Some rows mark clone size as missing; the rest say once, few, many or name a class of expanded clone.

>TRBV18|NA|TRBJ1-1|NA
TGTGCCAGCTCACCGTACCCGGCCGGGAGCACTGAAGCTTTCTTT
CASSPYPAGSTEAFF
>TRBV27|NA|TRBJ2-2|NA
TGTGCCAGCAGTTTATATGGGGGCTCGCGGACCGGGGAGCTGTTTTTT
CASSLYGGSRTGELFF
>TRBV7-2|NA|TRBJ2-3|NA
TGTGCCAGCAGCTTATATACGGGACACCGCGCAGATACGCAGTATTTT
CASSLYTGHRADTQYF
>TRBV7-2|NA|TRBJ1-1|few
TGTGCCAGCAGCTTAGGCTACAACACTGAAGCTTTCTTT
CASSLGYNTEAFF
>TRBV29-1|TRBD2|TRBJ2-3|once
TGCAGCGTTGGACTAGCGGGGCACACAGATACGCAGTATTTT
CSVGLAGHTDTQYF
>TRBV27|TRBD2|TRBJ2-4|NA
TGTGCCAGCAGTTTGACTAGCGGGGGGGTAAACATTCAGTACTTC
CASSLTSGGVNIQYF
>TRBV5-1|TRBD1|TRBJ1-2|NA
TGCGCCAGCAGCTTGGCACCGGGACAGGGCCGGAACTATGGCTACACCTTC
CASSLAPGQGRNYGYTF
>TRBV3-1/TRBV3-2|NA|TRBJ2-1|NA
TGTGCCAGCAGCCAAGCTCAAGGAGGGCCAGGGAAGCAGTTCTTC
CASSQAQGGPGKQFF
>TRBV6-5|NA|TRBJ1-5|NA
TGTGCCAGCAGTTCCCGGGGCTCGGTTGGCTCCCAGCATTTT
CASSSRGSVGSQHF
>TRBV12-3/TRBV12-4|NA|TRBJ2-5|NA
TGTGCCAGCAGGATAACGGCCGGGGAGACCCAGTACTTC
CASRITAGETQYF
>TRBV15|TRBD1|TRBJ2-1|NA
TGTGCCACCAGCCAGGGGGCGGGACCGTACAATGAGCAGTTCTTC
CATSQGAGPYNEQFF
>TRBV9|NA|TRBJ2-1|once
TGTGCCAGCAGCGACAAAGGCTCAGAGGAGCAGTTCTTC
CASSDKGSEEQFF
>TRBV11-2|NA|TRBJ1-2|NA
TGTGCCAGCAGCTTAGTCGGGGCCTATGGCTACACCTTC
CASSLVGAYGYTF
>TRBV24-1|NA|TRBJ1-4|once
TGTGCCACCAGTGACGCCAGGAGGCGTGAAAAACTGTTTTTT
CATSDARRREKLFF
>TRBV7-2|NA|TRBJ1-2|NA
TGTGCCAGCAGCTTAGCGCCGGGCAGGGCGGTCTATGGCTACACCTTC
CASSLAPGRAVYGYTF
>TRBV13|TRBD2|TRBJ2-3|once
TGTGCCAGCAGCTCCCGGGGGGAGACATTCACAGATACGCAGTATTTT
CASSSRGETFTDTQYF
>TRBV6-2/TRBV6-3|NA|TRBJ1-2|NA
TGTGCCAGCAGTTACTCGAATAGTGGCTACACCTTC
CASSYSNSGYTF
>TRBV14|NA|TRBJ1-6|NA
TGTGCCAGCAGCCGCCTGAGCTCCTATAATTCACCCCTCCACTTT
CASSRLSSYNSPLHF
>TRBV5-1|NA|TRBJ2-7|NA
TGCGCCAGCAGCTTTACGGGGGCCCACTCCTACGAGCAGTACTTC
CASSFTGAHSYEQYF
>TRBV7-2|NA|TRBJ1-6|once
TGTGCCAGCAGCTTAGCCCCCAGGGCCTTCAGCTCCTATAATTCACCCCTCCACTTT
CASSLAPRAFSSYNSPLHF
>TRBV5-1|NA|TRBJ2-5|hyperexpanded
TGCGCCAGCAGCTTGGAGACCCAGTACTTC
CASSLETQYF
>TRBV11-1|TRBD1|TRBJ1-2|NA
TGTGCCAGCAGCCGGGACAGGGTTGCTGGCTACACCTTC
CASSRDRVAGYTF
>TRBV6-5|NA|TRBJ1-2|NA
TGTGCCAGCAGAGGGGGAGGTGCGGGCTACACCTTC
CASRGGGAGYTF
>TRBV2|TRBD2|TRBJ2-1|NA
TGTGCCAGCAGTGATAAGGAAGCGGGGGCATACAATGAGCAGTTCTTC
CASSDKEAGAYNEQFF
>TRBV4-2|TRBD2|TRBJ2-7|few
TGTGCCAGCAAAAAGGAACTAGCGGGAGTCTCCTACGAGCAGTACTTC
CASKKELAGVSYEQYF
>TRBV14|NA|TRBJ1-2|NA
TGTGCCAGCAGCCCACAGGCGGCTAACTATGGCTACACCTTC
CASSPQAANYGYTF
>TRBV7-2|NA|TRBJ2-7|NA
TGTGCCAGCAGCTTAAGTAGGGATGGGGGCGAGCAGTACTTC
CASSLSRDGGEQYF
>TRBV5-1|NA|TRBJ1-1|once
TGCGCCAGCAGCAGCCTGCCACAGGGGAACACTGAAGCTTTCTTT
CASSSLPQGNTEAFF